The present T cell receptor (beta chain) was sequenced within a study of molecular identifiers for immune sequencing clone quantification. Previously described methods and listed TCR primers produced bulk TCR libraries. Using its own MiXCR run on the PCR reads, TCRdb lists one record per CDR3 protein. Of roughly 97,000 distinct CDR3 sequences listed, 20% to 30% are singletons. V lost 5 bases and J lost 6; bases outside the gene matches: 5. Per the germline V gene, CDR1 is MNHEY and CDR2 is SVGEGT. The CDR3 length is 13 residues. Whole-study results and caveats: Clones above 20 RNA copies held over 99% of effector molecules, under 1% in naive cells.

A CD8+CD4-CCR7+CD45RA+ phenotype served as the sorting definition for naive CD8 T cells. This clonotype was seen many times. Its antigen is as yet unknown. The source material was naive CD8+ T cells from blood, with Jurkat cell RNA spiked in. Subset described: FACS-sorted CD8+CD4-CCR7+CD45RA+ naive T cells. The chain has TRBV6-2 or TRBV6-3 and TRBJ2-7, with TRBD1 matching over 9 bases. This sequence originates from a human donor in good health. Some libraries in this study had Jurkat cell RNA spiked in. The CDR3 reads CASSGGTGIEQYF. The CDR3 coding sequence is TGTGCCAGCAGTGGCGGGACAGGGATCGAGCAGTACTTC.